Listed below are T cell receptor beta chains from one sample, sequenced in a study of cytomegalovirus exposure and HLA in healthy donors. Using immunoSEQ multiplex PCR, the repertoire was profiled, and TCRdb retains in-frame clones only, with some absent. The sample shows 200,000 to 250,000 clones, roughly 80% of them seen only once. The material sequenced was PBMCs. Every receptor here comes from a man aged 25 to 40 in good health and CMV-seronegative. Each CDR3 is given with its conserved first and last residue. A D gene is named only where the DNA matches it firmly. Some rows have no size entry. The others give once, few or many, or a class for an expanded clone.

J: TRBJ2-5; size: .; D: TRBD1; V: TRBV5-1; DNA: TGCGCCAGCAGCTTAGGACAGGGGGAAGAGACCCAGTACTTC; CDR3: CASSLGQGEETQYF
J: TRBJ1-1; size: .; D: .; V: TRBV5-1; DNA: TGCGCCAGCAGCTTAACAGGGATGGTGACTGAAGCTTTCTTT; CDR3: CASSLTGMVTEAFF
J: TRBJ2-7; size: once; D: TRBD1; V: TRBV4-1; DNA: TGCGCCAGCAGCCCGAGGACAGGGGGGAACTACGAGCAGTACTTC; CDR3: CASSPRTGGNYEQYF
J: TRBJ1-1; size: .; D: .; V: TRBV4-2; DNA: TGTGCCAGCAGCGCGAGGGTAGGGAACACTGAAGCTTTCTTT; CDR3: CASSARVGNTEAFF
J: TRBJ1-5; size: .; D: .; V: TRBV18; DNA: TGTGCCAGCTCACCACCCCCGTTAATTCCCCAGCATTTT; CDR3: CASSPPPLIPQHF
J: TRBJ1-2; size: .; D: .; V: TRBV6-5; DNA: TGTGCCAGCAGTGAGGGCTTTACTTATGGCTACACCTTC; CDR3: CASSEGFTYGYTF
J: TRBJ2-1; size: .; D: .; V: TRBV7-3; DNA: TGTGCCAGCAGCTTCGGAGGGGATGAGCAGTTCTTC; CDR3: CASSFGGDEQFF
J: TRBJ2-3; size: .; D: .; V: TRBV4-1; DNA: TGCGCCAGCAGCCATCCCAATCGGGGGGCTTCAGATACGCAGTATTTT; CDR3: CASSHPNRGASDTQYF
J: TRBJ1-3; size: .; D: .; V: TRBV28; DNA: TGTGCCAGCTTAGAGGAATCTGGAAACACCATATATTTT; CDR3: CASLEESGNTIYF
J: TRBJ2-7; size: .; D: TRBD2; V: TRBV6-5; DNA: TGTGCCAGCAGCCAACTAGCGGGGACCTACGAGCAGTACTTC; CDR3: CASSQLAGTYEQYF
J: TRBJ1-4; size: .; D: TRBD1; V: TRBV7-9; DNA: TGTGCCAGCAGCCAACAGGGGGAGGTAGAGGAAAAACTGTTTTTT; CDR3: CASSQQGEVEEKLFF
J: TRBJ1-2; size: .; D: TRBD1; V: TRBV7-2; DNA: TGTGCCAGCAGCTTAGAGGACAGGGTTCGCTATGGCTACACCTTC; CDR3: CASSLEDRVRYGYTF
J: TRBJ1-1; size: .; D: .; V: TRBV11-3; DNA: TGTGCCAGCAGCCCCCTTGAGGGGGGGCTGGGCACTGAAGCTTTCTTT; CDR3: CASSPLEGGLGTEAFF
J: TRBJ2-7; size: .; D: .; V: TRBV7-2; DNA: TGTGCCAGCAGCTTGGAGGGGGCGCAGGGCGAGCAGTACTTC; CDR3: CASSLEGAQGEQYF
J: TRBJ1-5; size: few; D: .; V: TRBV7-2; DNA: TGTGCCAGCAGCTTTGTAACGGATCAGCCCCAGCATTTT; CDR3: CASSFVTDQPQHF
J: TRBJ1-4; size: once; D: .; V: TRBV6-5; DNA: TGTGCCAGCAGTTACCTGGCATCCCAGGGCAGGGAAAAACTGTTTTTT; CDR3: CASSYLASQGREKLFF
J: TRBJ1-6; size: .; D: .; V: TRBV9; DNA: TGTGCCAGCAGCGGGACAGTCGGGTCACCCCTCCACTTT; CDR3: CASSGTVGSPLHF
J: TRBJ1-2; size: .; D: TRBD1; V: TRBV19; DNA: TGTGCCAGTAGTAGACGATTCCCGCCGGGACAGGGGCTTTCCTATGGCTACACCTTC; CDR3: CASSRRFPPGQGLSYGYTF
J: TRBJ2-5; size: .; D: TRBD1; V: TRBV7-9; DNA: TGTGCCAGCAGCTTATCTAGGACAGGAGCCCGGGAGACCCAGTACTTC; CDR3: CASSLSRTGARETQYF
J: TRBJ1-2; size: .; D: .; V: TRBV5-5; DNA: TGTGCCAGCAGCCTTGCTGGGACATTGGATTCCTATGGCTACACCTTC; CDR3: CASSLAGTLDSYGYTF
J: TRBJ2-1; size: .; D: .; V: TRBV15; DNA: TGTGCCACCAGCAGAGGGCCGGGAGCCCAGTTCTTC; CDR3: CATSRGPGAQFF
J: TRBJ2-7; size: .; D: TRBD1; V: TRBV28; DNA: TGTGCCAGCAGTGGAGGCGGGACAGGCTACGAGCAGTACTTC; CDR3: CASSGGGTGYEQYF
J: TRBJ2-7; size: .; D: TRBD1; V: TRBV28; DNA: TGTGCCAGCAGCCACCTACAGGGGCTAGCGCAGTACTTC; CDR3: CASSHLQGLAQYF
J: TRBJ2-1; size: .; D: .; V: TRBV7-3; DNA: TGTGCCAGCAGCTTAGACTCCAGCTCCTACAATGAGCAGTTCTTC; CDR3: CASSLDSSSYNEQFF
J: TRBJ2-3; size: .; D: TRBD2; V: TRBV7-2; DNA: TGTGCCAGCAGCTTGATGTGGGCGGGGGATGGCACGCAGTATTTT; CDR3: CASSLMWAGDGTQYF
J: TRBJ2-6; size: .; D: .; V: TRBV28; DNA: TGTGCCAGCAGTTTGCCAGGGGCTCCTTCTGGGGCCAACGTCCTGACTTTC; CDR3: CASSLPGAPSGANVLTF
J: TRBJ2-3; size: .; D: .; V: TRBV19; DNA: TGTGCCAGTAGTATCTGGAGCGGAACATCCACAGATACGCAGTATTTT; CDR3: CASSIWSGTSTDTQYF
J: TRBJ1-2; size: .; D: TRBD1; V: TRBV28; DNA: TGTGCCAGCAGTGAAACAGGGGTCTGGTACACCTTC; CDR3: CASSETGVWYTF
J: TRBJ2-5; size: .; D: TRBD2; V: TRBV5-4; DNA: TGTGCCAGCAGCTTGGTGCTAGCGGGGGAGTGGGAGACCCAGTACTTC; CDR3: CASSLVLAGEWETQYF
J: TRBJ1-1; size: .; D: .; V: TRBV10-3; DNA: TGTGCCATCAGCCGGACAGTGGGTACTGAAGCTTTCTTT; CDR3: CAISRTVGTEAFF
J: TRBJ2-3; size: .; D: .; V: TRBV29-1; DNA: TGCAGCGTTACAGGTCTCCTGACAGATACGCAGTATTTT; CDR3: CSVTGLLTDTQYF
J: TRBJ1-4; size: .; D: TRBD1; V: TRBV11-2; DNA: TGTGCCAGCAGCCTAGGATGGGGACAGGGGGCACCAACTAATGAAAAACTGTTTTTT; CDR3: CASSLGWGQGAPTNEKLFF
J: TRBJ1-6; size: .; D: TRBD1; V: TRBV7-9; DNA: TGTGCCAGCAGCCGACGGGACAGATATAATTCACCCCTCCACTTT; CDR3: CASSRRDRYNSPLHF
J: TRBJ2-1; size: .; D: TRBD2; V: TRBV5-4; DNA: TGTGCCAGCAGCCGTACGGGGGGGGCCTACAATGAGCAGTTCTTC; CDR3: CASSRTGGAYNEQFF
J: TRBJ2-4; size: .; D: TRBD1; V: TRBV5-1; DNA: TGCGCCAGCAAGACAGGGGGCCTCAAAAACATTCAGTACTTC; CDR3: CASKTGGLKNIQYF
J: TRBJ2-2; size: once; D: TRBD1; V: TRBV28; DNA: TGTGCCAGCTATCACGGGACAGGGCGGACCGGGGAGCTGTTTTTT; CDR3: CASYHGTGRTGELFF
J: TRBJ1-1; size: .; D: TRBD1; V: TRBV7-9; DNA: TGTGCCAGCGGCCAGCCAGGGGGATTT; CDR3: CASGQPGGF
J: TRBJ2-3; size: .; D: .; V: TRBV25-1; DNA: TGTGCCAGCAGCCCAGTCCGCGGGACCAAGGGGACAGATACGCAGTATTTT; CDR3: CASSPVRGTKGTDTQYF
J: TRBJ1-4; size: .; D: .; V: TRBV4-3; DNA: TGCGCCAGCAGCCCTAACCGGGGGGGGGTTGAAAAACTGTTTTTT; CDR3: CASSPNRGGVEKLFF
J: TRBJ1-6; size: .; D: .; V: TRBV9; DNA: TGTGCCAGCAGCCCGCCTACCCTGCCTAATTCACCCCTCCACTTT; CDR3: CASSPPTLPNSPLHF
J: TRBJ2-7; size: few; D: .; V: TRBV27; DNA: TGTGCCAGCAGTTTACAGCCACCGGGAGACTACGAGCAGTACTTC; CDR3: CASSLQPPGDYEQYF
J: TRBJ2-6; size: .; D: .; V: TRBV29-1; DNA: TGCAGCGTTGAAGTCTCTGGGGCCAGCGTCCTGACTTTC; CDR3: CSVEVSGASVLTF
J: TRBJ1-6; size: .; D: .; V: TRBV30; DNA: TGTGCCTGGAGCCTCCCGACAGGAAAACATTCACCCCTCCACTTT; CDR3: CAWSLPTGKHSPLHF
J: TRBJ1-1; size: once; D: TRBD1; V: TRBV5-6; DNA: TGTGCCAGCAGCCCCAGACAGGGGGCATACGGGGTTTACACTGAAGCTTTCTTT; CDR3: CASSPRQGAYGVYTEAFF
J: TRBJ1-3; size: .; D: .; V: TRBV28; DNA: TGTGCCAGCAGTTCCCACTCTTCAGGGGCAGGCACCATATATTTT; CDR3: CASSSHSSGAGTIYF
J: TRBJ1-2; size: .; D: TRBD1; V: TRBV13; DNA: TGTGCCAGCAGCTTGACAGGGGGCTTTAGGTATGGCTACACCTTC; CDR3: CASSLTGGFRYGYTF
J: TRBJ2-1; size: .; D: TRBD1; V: TRBV4-1; DNA: TGCGCCAGCAGCGGGACAGGGGGCTCCTACAATGAGCAGTTCTTC; CDR3: CASSGTGGSYNEQFF
J: TRBJ1-6; size: .; D: .; V: TRBV19; DNA: TGTGCCAGTAGTTTCGGACAGACTCTGGTCAAATCACCCCTCCACTTT; CDR3: CASSFGQTLVKSPLHF
J: TRBJ1-2; size: .; D: TRBD1; V: TRBV4-3; DNA: TGCGCCAGCAGCTCCGTAGCAGGGGGGTATTATGGCTACACCTTC; CDR3: CASSSVAGGYYGYTF
J: TRBJ2-5; size: .; D: TRBD2; V: TRBV5-5; DNA: TGTGCCAGCAGCCCCGATCTTTGGGAGGGGGAGACCCAGTACTTC; CDR3: CASSPDLWEGETQYF
J: TRBJ2-3; size: .; D: TRBD2; V: TRBV4-2; DNA: TGTGCCAGCACCCAACTAGCGACGGGCACAGATACGCAGTATTTT; CDR3: CASTQLATGTDTQYF
J: TRBJ1-4; size: .; D: TRBD1; V: TRBV7-2; DNA: TGTGCCAGCGGACAGGGGGAAAAACTGTTTTTT; CDR3: CASGQGEKLFF
J: TRBJ2-3; size: .; D: TRBD2; V: TRBV29-1; DNA: TGCAGCGTTGAAGGACTAGCGGGGGGGCTAGATACGCAGTATTTT; CDR3: CSVEGLAGGLDTQYF
J: TRBJ1-1; size: .; D: .; V: TRBV10-3; DNA: TGTGCCATCAGTTTTAGTGAGGGGAACACTGAAGCTTTCTTT; CDR3: CAISFSEGNTEAFF